The rows below give T cell receptor beta chains drawn from one sample of a study of neoadjuvant anti-PD-1 for oral cavity cancer. Repertoires were generated with immunoSEQ multiplex PCR, while TCRdb's copy carries only in-frame clones and drops some. The table lists 9,500 to 11,000 clones, about 50% of them singletons. The material sequenced was tumor tissue, taken before nivolumab (anti-PD-1) treatment. These receptor sequences come from a person aged 35-79 years with oral cavity squamous cell carcinoma. Both conserved end residues are trimmed from each CDR3.

V	J	CDR3
TRBV5-8	TRBJ2-3	ASSLGLAVSDTQY
TRBV10-3	TRBJ2-5	AISISDRGQETQY
TRBV7-8	TRBJ1-2	ASSLAGAQGSAYT
TRBV19	TRBJ1-5	ATQFGGNQPQH
TRBV19	TRBJ1-3	ASSMKRNSGNTIY
TRBV9	TRBJ2-1	ASSVGPQGSYNEQF
TRBV9	TRBJ2-1	ASSVVGQGMYEQF
TRBV10-3	TRBJ2-5	AISGTGVRETQY
TRBV6-1	TRBJ2-7	ASSEGDSSYEQY
TRBV5-1	TRBJ2-2	ASSLGGTGELF
TRBV15	TRBJ1-2	ATSRSRDPTIGGYT
TRBV7-9	TRBJ1-1	ASSLSPWGTEAF
TRBV7-9	TRBJ1-6	ASSLMRQHNSPLH
TRBV7-2	TRBJ2-7	ASSLVGGYEQY
TRBV18	TRBJ1-6	ASSQRRRGQDNSPLH
TRBV5-6	TRBJ1-2	ASSLPWNREDDGYT
TRBV5-1	TRBJ2-7	ASSLAGTSYEQY
TRBV5-1	TRBJ2-3	ASSFSADTQY
TRBV28	TRBJ1-1	ASSLSWGTEAF
TRBV6-6	TRBJ1-2	ASSSRDTGSYGYT
TRBV27	TRBJ1-4	ASRTSGRNEKLF
TRBV29-1	TRBJ2-3	SGRGGPSTDTQY
TRBV11-3	TRBJ2-3	ASSLTAYTDTQY
TRBV7-6	TRBJ2-2	ASTGLTGELF
TRBV18	TRBJ2-2	ASSQTSGGARTGELF
TRBV29-1	TRBJ1-1	SVARSGSNTEAF
TRBV25-1	TRBJ2-1	ASSPLLDNEQF
TRBV10-2	TRBJ2-1	ASRLDNEQF
TRBV19	TRBJ1-5	ASSIRGQPQH
TRBV19	TRBJ2-2	ASSRDREFTGELF
TRBV6-5	TRBJ2-7	ASSQSGGYEQY
TRBV7-2	TRBJ2-5	ASSPGAGQGFQETQY
TRBV4-3	TRBJ1-6	ASSQAPGTVGSPLH
TRBV6-4	TRBJ2-3	ASSYSAGGPADTQY
TRBV30	TRBJ1-6	AWSMRTGTLNSPLH
TRBV7-9	TRBJ2-1	ASSSGTADNEQF
TRBV5-4	TRBJ2-4	ASSGDRVNIQY
TRBV11-2	TRBJ2-5	ASSPRFLAGILETQY
TRBV11-3	TRBJ2-5	ASSPRTGASQETQY
TRBV11-3	TRBJ1-2	ASSPAGDGYT
TRBV6-5	TRBJ1-2	ATFKGSLYGYT
TRBV4-1	TRBJ2-7	ASSQSPGGSYEQY
TRBV28	TRBJ1-2	APPGQGNGYT
TRBV6-1	TRBJ1-1	ASNEAGTGNTEAF
TRBV10-3	TRBJ2-2	AISETSGGSYTGELF
TRBV25-1	TRBJ2-5	ASSPGRTQY
TRBV7-9	TRBJ1-2	ASSLGNSNYGYT
TRBV5-4	TRBJ2-3	ASSQGSRGRGDTQY
TRBV9	TRBJ1-1	ASSPPPGRGNTEAF
TRBV5-6	TRBJ1-4	ASSAGGSEKLF
TRBV7-3	TRBJ2-1	ASSRNRDRGNEQF
TRBV7-9	TRBJ2-1	ASRPGQGKGNEQF
TRBV7-8	TRBJ2-1	ASSFQGLAGANEQF
TRBV7-9	TRBJ2-2	ASSFDFWDQNTGELF
TRBV7-2	TRBJ1-5	ASSLSRQGRLGQPQH
TRBV7-9	TRBJ2-1	ASSLMRGGIYNEQF
TRBV5-5	TRBJ1-1	ASSEFSENTEAF
TRBV7-7	TRBJ2-3	ASSLSPSGGGDTQY
TRBV5-1	TRBJ1-1	ASTSALTGNTEAF